This TCR beta chain was observed in a study of memory CD4+ T cells and cytomegalovirus serostatus. Study results and caveats: Repertoires predicted CMV serostatus with median bootstrapped AUC of approximately 0.94. About two fifths of the roughly 150 known CMV-associated TCRbeta sequences appeared in CD4+ memory.

The sort gate was single viable CD3+CD4+CD8-CD45RO+ cells for memory CD4+ T cells. Trimming shortened V by 2 bases and J by 7 bases, and 3 bases separated the two germline ends. This CDR3 has 11 amino acids. The V gene's germline CDR1 is SGHTA and CDR2 FQGNSA. In the case of this clone: Its antigen remains unknown.

Measured with immunoSEQ multiplex PCR; TCRdb has only the in-frame clones, and not every one. The sample gives 45,000 to 60,000 clones, 60% to 80% of which show up once; 0.5% to 0.7% is in the top ten. The sample taken for sequencing was memory CD4+ T cells from blood. This TCR came from an adult in good health and CMV-seronegative. J is TRBJ2-1 and V is TRBV7-2; no clear D. CDR3 bases: TGTGCCAGCAGCTTATGGAATGAGCAGTTCTTC. It is translated as CASSLWNEQFF. The full variable domain, completed using reference TRBV7-2 and TRBJ2-1, is GAGVSQSPSNKVTEKGKDVELRCDPISGHTALYWYRQSLGQGLEFLIYFQGNSAPDKSGLPSDRFSAERTGGSVSTLTIQRTQQEDSAVYLCASSLWNEQFFGPGTRLTVL.